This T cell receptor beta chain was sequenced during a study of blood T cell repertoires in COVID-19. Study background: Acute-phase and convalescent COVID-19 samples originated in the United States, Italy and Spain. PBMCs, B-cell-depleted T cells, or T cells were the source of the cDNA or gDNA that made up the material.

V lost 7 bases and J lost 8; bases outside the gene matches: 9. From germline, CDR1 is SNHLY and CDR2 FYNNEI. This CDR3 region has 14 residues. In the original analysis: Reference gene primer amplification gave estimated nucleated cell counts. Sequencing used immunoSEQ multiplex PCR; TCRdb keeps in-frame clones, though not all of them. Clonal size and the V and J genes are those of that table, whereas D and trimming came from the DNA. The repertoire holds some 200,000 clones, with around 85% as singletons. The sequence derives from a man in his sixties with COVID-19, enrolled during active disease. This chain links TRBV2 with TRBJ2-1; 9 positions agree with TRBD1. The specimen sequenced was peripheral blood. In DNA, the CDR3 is TGTGCCAGCACATCGGGACAGGGATTCGATGAGCAGTTCTTC. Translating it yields CASTSGQGFDEQFF.